Below, 29 T cell receptor beta chains from the same sample are listed, as sequenced in a study of cytomegalovirus exposure and HLA in healthy donors. 13 Jbeta primers and 60 Vbeta primers were used for the PCR. The table came from immunoSEQ multiplex PCR; TCRdb's copy has only in-frame clones and leaves some out. The sample comprises some 99,000 clones, about 80% of which are singletons, and approximately 7.7% rests with the top ten. What was sequenced was PBMCs. The receptors derive from a woman in her 50s in good health and CMV-seropositive.

The rearrangement joins TRBV13 to TRBJ1-2, with a weak D call TRBD1 (6 bases). Per germline, CDR1 PRHDT and CDR2 FYEKMQ (reference sequence). V dropped 3 bases and J dropped 7 bases, with 12 bases sitting between them. The CDR3 has 13 amino acids. CDR3 sequence (DNA): TGTGCCAGCAGCTTGCCTTCAGGGGTTGGCTACACCTTC. As protein: CASSLPSGVGYTF.

J is TRBJ2-2 and V is TRBV9; D gene ambiguous. The CDR3 has 13 amino acids. The germline V gene encodes CDR1 SGDLS and CDR2 YYNGEE. The germline V and J ends were trimmed by 0 bases and 3 bases, with 3 bases remaining between them. The CDR3, as DNA: TGTGCCAGCAGCGTAGCGGACACCGGGGAGCTGTTTTTT. It is translated as CASSVADTGELFF.

This chain uses TRBV13 with TRBJ1-1; no reliable D call. CDR3 length: 13 residues. V was cut by 5 bases and J by 1 base, with 8 bases left in between. Germline-derived CDR1 and CDR2 are PRHDT and FYEKMQ (reference sequence). The CDR3 bases are TGTGCCAGCAGCCTTAGTGGGAACACTGAAGCTTTCTTT. Amino acid sequence: CASSLSGNTEAFF.

The rearrangement joins TRBV15 to TRBJ2-7, with 10 bases lining up with TRBD2. Germline-derived CDR1 and CDR2 are LNHNV and YYDKDF (reference sequence). The CDR3 is 16 residues long. Losses at the gene ends were 0 bases for V and 4 bases for J; bases not matched to a gene: 6. The CDR3: CATSRERAGGWYEQYF. CDR3 nucleotides: TGTGCCACCAGCAGAGAACGAGCGGGGGGGTGGTACGAGCAGTACTTC.

This clone showed up just once. Written as DNA, the CDR3 is TGTGCCAGCAGCCAAGATCAGGGGAGCTCCTATAATTCACCCCTCCACTTT. Translating gives CASSQDQGSSYNSPLHF. The chain combines TRBV4-2 with TRBJ1-6; possible D gene TRBD1, 6 bases. Per the germline V gene, CDR1 is LGHNA and CDR2 is YNFKEQ. This CDR3 spans 17 amino acids. V was trimmed by 0 bases and J by 0 bases, leaving 9 bases between them.

This clone has just a few counts. The chain carries TRBV2 and TRBJ2-3, with 7 bases lining up with TRBD1. There are 13 residues in the CDR3. With V trimmed by 6 bases and J by 6 bases, 6 bases remained unmatched. The germline V gene encodes CDR1 SNHLY and CDR2 FYNNEI. The CDR3 sequence: CASSRGFGDTQYF. The CDR3 DNA reads TGTGCCAGCAGCAGGGGGTTCGGGGATACGCAGTATTTT.

J is TRBJ1-2 and V is TRBV4-3; D not resolved. The CDR3 length is 15 residues. Germline V gene data show CDR1 as LGHNA and CDR2 as YSLEER. The germline V and J ends were trimmed by 0 bases and 0 bases, with 8 bases remaining between them. The CDR3, as DNA: TGCGCCAGCAGCCAAGATCCGGTACCTAACTATGGCTACACCTTC. This encodes CASSQDPVPNYGYTF.

Comments on this clone: The identical CDR3 is also encoded by other nucleotide sequences in the sample. The V call is TRBV5-4, the J call TRBJ2-3; D uncertain. V lost 0 bases and J 5 bases, leaving 7 bases between the germline ends. The CDR3 has 13 residues. The germline V gene encodes CDR1 SGHNT and CDR2 YYREEE (reference sequence). The CDR3 sequence: CASSLVLRDTQYF. The CDR3 DNA follows: TGTGCCAGCAGCTTGGTCCTTAGAGATACGCAGTATTTT. The full variable domain, in which reference TRBV5-4 and TRBJ2-3 provide the parts outside the CDR3, is ETGVTQSPTHLIKTRGQQVTLRCSSQSGHNTVSWYQQALGQGPQFIFQYYREEENGRGNFPPRFSGLQFPNYSSELNVNALELDDSALYLCASSLVLRDTQYFGPGTRLTVL.

V and J are TRBV6-5 and TRBJ1-1; D possibly corresponds to TRBD1 (6 bases). Germline V lookup: CDR1 MNHEY, CDR2 SVGAGI. This CDR3 is built from 16 residues. The ends were cut back, 0 bases at V and 4 bases at J, with 15 bases in the middle. DNA for the CDR3: TGTGCCAGCAGTTACTCGACCGCGGGGGCCGGCACTGAAGCTTTCTTT. It yields the protein CASSYSTAGAGTEAFF.

This clone has only one observation. This rearrangement joins TRBV5-4 to TRBJ1-6; a possible D gene is TRBD1 (6 bases). The V and J ends lost 3 bases and 7 bases respectively, with 20 bases between them. Looked up from germline, CDR1 is SGHNT and CDR2 is YYREEE (reference sequence). CDR3 length: 17 amino acids. CDR3 loop: CASSSAPTGLENSPLHF. As DNA, the CDR3 is TGTGCCAGCAGCTCCGCTCCCACAGGGTTAGAAAATTCACCCCTCCACTTT.

This clone was detected a few times. The V and J genes are TRBV5-4 and TRBJ2-2; TRBD2 is a possible D gene (6 bases). The CDR3 runs to 16 residues. Germline lookup yields CDR1 SGHNT and CDR2 YYREEE (reference sequence). Deletions cut 10 bases from V and 2 bases from J, with 21 bases between. CDR3 in amino acids: CAYARGAGINTGELFF. The CDR3 coding sequence is TGTGCCTACGCACGCGGGGCAGGGATAAACACCGGGGAGCTGTTTTTT. The whole variable domain, remainder taken from reference TRBV5-4 and TRBJ2-2, is ETGVTQSPTHLIKTRGQQVTLRCSSQSGHNTVSWYQQALGQGPQFIFQYYREEENGRGNFPPRFSGLQFPNYSSELNVNALELDDSALYLCAYARGAGINTGELFFGEGSRLTVL.

The V gene is TRBV5-1, the J gene TRBJ2-3, with D perhaps matching TRBD2 (6 bases). The CDR3 covers 15 residues. Germline-derived CDR1 and CDR2 are SGHRS and YFSETQ. With 3 bases removed from V and 3 bases from J, the gap between germline ends came to 14 bases. The CDR3 DNA follows: TGCGCCAGCAGCTACAGCGGAGGGAGGACAGATACGCAGTATTTT. Translating gives CASSYSGGRTDTQYF.

CDR3 bases: TGTGCCAGCAGTTTGTCGGGGACACTCTTAGATGAGCAGTTCTTC. It translates to CASSLSGTLLDEQFF. This chain uses TRBV7-3 with TRBJ2-1, with a possible D match to TRBD1 (6 bases). This CDR3 is 15 amino acids long. Germline lookup yields CDR1 SGHTA and CDR2 FQGTGA. Between the trimmed V and J ends, which lost 6 bases and 8 bases, there was a span of 20 bases.

The chain uses TRBV5-8 and TRBJ2-2; 10 nucleotides agree with TRBD1. The ends lost 5 bases at V and 1 base at J; junction bases unmatched: 2. Germline CDR1 reads SGHTS; CDR2 reads YDEGEE. The CDR3 length is 15 residues. CDR3 in amino acids: CASRRTGGNTGELFF. The CDR3 DNA is TGTGCCAGCAGGCGGACAGGGGGGAACACCGGGGAGCTGTTTTTT.

The chain employs TRBV15 and TRBJ2-1; D unresolved. The CDR3 spans 14 residues. Germline V gene data show CDR1 as LNHNV and CDR2 as YYDKDF (reference sequence). Trimming stripped 0 bases from V and 6 bases from J, with 9 bases between. The CDR3 DNA is TGTGCCACCAGCAGAGATCAGCAGGCCAATGAGCAGTTCTTC. This translates into CATSRDQQANEQFF.

The chain recombines TRBV7-9 with TRBJ2-7, with 8 bases aligning to TRBD1. The length of the CDR3 is 13 residues. After removal of 3 bases from V and 7 bases from J, the junction contained 5 bases not matched to a gene. Germline CDR1 SEHNR, CDR2 FQNEAQ (reference sequence). For the CDR3, the DNA is TGTGCCAGCAGCTTCCAGGGGGCGGATGAGCAGTACTTC. As protein: CASSFQGADEQYF. The full variable domain, completed using reference TRBV7-9 and TRBJ2-7, is DTGVSQNPRHKITKRGQNVTFRCDPISEHNRLYWYRQTLGQGPEFLTYFQNEAQLEKSRLLSDRFSAERPKGSFSTLEIQRTEQGDSAMYLCASSFQGADEQYFGPGTRLTVT.

CDR3 in amino acids: CASSPDGGGGSPLHF. In DNA form, the CDR3 reads TGTGCCAGCAGCCCTGATGGGGGGGGAGGTTCACCCCTCCACTTT. The chain employs TRBV2 and TRBJ1-6; tentative D call: TRBD1 (5 bases). CDR1 SNHLY and CDR2 FYNNEI come from the germline V gene. V lost 6 bases and J 9 bases, leaving 18 bases between the germline ends. CDR3 length equals 15 residues. The full variable domain, rest sourced from reference TRBV2 and TRBJ1-6, is EPEVTQTPSHQVTQMGQEVILRCVPISNHLYFYWYRQILGQKVEFLVSFYNNEISEKSEIFDDQFSVERPDGSNFTLKIRSTKLEDSAMYFCASSPDGGGGSPLHFGNGTRLTVT.

The chain joins TRBV7-9 to TRBJ1-1, with unresolved D. The CDR3 loop spans 16 amino acids. CDR1 and CDR2 from the germline V gene are SEHNR and FQNEAQ (reference sequence). With 5 bases removed from V and 6 bases from J, the gap between germline ends came to 22 bases. CDR3 sequence (DNA): TGTGCCAGCAGCACCCCTCTTGGTTCGGGGTTCCCTGAAGCTTTCTTT. Amino acid sequence: CASSTPLGSGFPEAFF.

The chain combines TRBV10-3 with TRBJ2-3, with D possibly matching TRBD2 (5 bases). The CDR3 has 15 residues. Germline CDR1 reads ENHRY; CDR2 reads SYGVKD. The V end lost 4 bases, the J end lost 1 base, and 12 bases lay between the germline ends. The CDR3 coding sequence is TGTGCCATCAGTGCAAGCGGTGGTCGCACAGATACGCAGTATTTT. Its protein product is CAISASGGRTDTQYF.

The chain recombines TRBV4-1 with TRBJ1-5; no definite D call. Between the trimmed V and J ends, which lost 0 bases and 1 base, there was a span of 7 bases. Looked up from germline, CDR1 is MGHRA and CDR2 is YSYEKL. The CDR3 has 15 residues. CDR3 DNA: TGCGCCAGCAGCCAAGACGAGAAAAGCAATCAGCCCCAGCATTTT. This translates into CASSQDEKSNQPQHF.

The rearrangement joins TRBV27 to TRBJ1-6, with D unclear. The CDR3 covers 14 residues. The ends were cut back, 6 bases at V and 6 bases at J, with 12 bases in the middle. Germline V gene data show CDR1 as MNHEY and CDR2 as SMNVEV (reference sequence). CDR3 loop: CASSLANFNSPLHF. The CDR3 nucleotides are TGTGCCAGCAGCCTCGCGAACTTTAATTCACCCCTCCACTTT.

The chain links TRBV5-4 to TRBJ1-1; D may be TRBD1 (6 bases). The CDR3 totals 12 residues. From germline, CDR1 is SGHNT and CDR2 YYREEE (reference sequence). Trimming cost V 4 bases and J 8 bases, with 12 bases left between them. In DNA form, the CDR3 reads TGTGCCAGCAGCGTGAGCAGGGGCGAAGCTTTCTTT. Protein: CASSVSRGEAFF.

The gene calls are TRBV21-1 and TRBJ2-2; the table's D gene call, TRBD1, was not cross checked with the DNA. TRBV21-1 is a known pseudogene. This CDR3 spans 15 amino acids. The CDR3 spells CASSSTGQGTGELFF. The CDR3 DNA reads TGTGCCAGCAGCTCTACGGGACAGGGGACCGGGGAGCTGTTTTTT.

The chain links TRBV2 to TRBJ2-3, with 10 bases identical to TRBD2. The CDR3 loop spans 14 amino acids. Per the germline V gene, CDR1 is SNHLY and CDR2 is FYNNEI. V was clipped by 10 bases and J by 3 bases; unmatched bases: 7. The CDR3 region is CANEREGGTDTQYF. The CDR3, as DNA: TGTGCCAACGAGCGGGAGGGAGGAACAGATACGCAGTATTTT. Combining the CDR3 with reference TRBV2 and TRBJ2-3 gives the whole variable domain EPEVTQTPSHQVTQMGQEVILRCVPISNHLYFYWYRQILGQKVEFLVSFYNNEISEKSEIFDDQFSVERPDGSNFTLKIRSTKLEDSAMYFCANEREGGTDTQYFGPGTRLTVL.

This clone has more than one count but fewer than ten. This specimen includes other DNA sequences encoding the same CDR3. The V call is TRBV5-1, the J call TRBJ2-2, with a weak D call TRBD2 (5 bases). The CDR3 contains 14 residues. V lost 2 bases to trimming and J lost 1 base, with 6 bases between them. Germline-derived CDR1 and CDR2 are SGHRS and YFSETQ. The CDR3 nucleotides read TGCGCCAGCAGCTTTCGGGGGAACACCGGGGAGCTGTTTTTT. Its protein product is CASSFRGNTGELFF.

The gene calls are TRBV19 and TRBJ2-7; no firm D call. The CDR3 length is 13 residues. Trimming pared 10 bases from V and 1 base from J, leaving 14 bases between. Germline assignment: CDR1 LNHDA and CDR2 SQIVND (reference sequence). Here the CDR3 reads CATPRRISYEQYF. The CDR3 DNA sequence: TGTGCCACCCCCCGGCGGATATCCTACGAGCAGTACTTC.

The chain joins TRBV5-1 to TRBJ1-6; 7 nucleotides align to TRBD1. Trimming at V came to 1 base and at J to 0 bases, leaving 7 bases not matched to a gene. The length of the CDR3 is 18 residues. Germline CDR1 and CDR2: SGHRS and YFSETQ. CDR3 loop: CASSLTAGGSSYNSPLHF. Here the CDR3 DNA reads TGCGCCAGCAGCTTGACGGCAGGGGGTAGCTCCTATAATTCACCCCTCCACTTT.

The V gene is TRBV5-1, the J gene TRBJ2-3; D unresolved. CDR1 and CDR2 from the germline V gene are SGHRS and YFSETQ. CDR3 length: 14 residues. V was pared by 2 bases and J by 5 bases, with 12 bases between. The CDR3 region is CASSFRLLGDTQYF. The CDR3 DNA sequence: TGCGCCAGCAGCTTCAGACTCCTCGGAGATACGCAGTATTTT.

The chain combines TRBV13 with TRBJ2-1; maybe TRBD1 (5 bases). The CDR3 runs 17 residues. Per germline, CDR1 PRHDT and CDR2 FYEKMQ (reference sequence). V lost 1 base to trimming and J lost 6 bases, with 19 bases between them. The CDR3 DNA is TGTGCCAGCAGCTTAGAAGGGGATGTGGTGTCGGGCAATGAGCAGTTCTTC. Protein product: CASSLEGDVVSGNEQFF.